The 13 T cell receptor beta chains below come from one sample, sequenced in a study of blood T cell repertoires in COVID-19. The protocol was immunoSEQ multiplex PCR, while the TCRdb copy is restricted to in-frame clones and leaves out a portion. This table holds approximately 120,000 clones, approximately 74% found once. Material for sequencing was peripheral blood. These receptors were obtained from a man older than 75 with COVID-19, enrolled during active disease.

V and J are TRBV19 and TRBJ2-3, with TRBD2 matching over 7 bases. V trimming: 5 bases; J trimming: 0 bases; junction bases outside the gene matches: 8. Germline V CDR1 and CDR2: LNHDA, SQIVND (reference sequence). The CDR3 is made up of 16 amino acids. CDR3 in amino acids: CASSSRDSGSTDTQYF. CDR3 DNA: TGTGCCAGTAGTTCCCGGGATAGCGGGAGCACAGATACGCAGTATTTT.

In regard to this clone: A read error may account for a junction end that differs from germline. The rearrangement uses TRBV28 and TRBJ2-5; D is undetermined. CDR3 length: 13 amino acids. Germline V gene data show CDR1 as MDHEN and CDR2 as SYDVKM. The CDR3 reads CASSSRPMENLNF. CDR3 nucleotides: TGTGCCAGCAGTTCCCGCCCAATGGAGAATCTGAACTTC.

The rearrangement joins TRBV24-1 to TRBJ1-1; tentatively, D is TRBD1 (5 bases). The CDR3 consists of 12 residues. Germline-derived CDR1 and CDR2 are KGHDR and SFDVKD. With 5 bases removed from V and 3 bases from J, the gap between germline ends came to 6 bases. The CDR3 protein is CATSAGDTEAFF. The DNA of the CDR3 is TGTGCCACCAGTGCGGGGGACACTGAAGCTTTCTTT.

This sequence joins TRBV5-1 and TRBJ2-7; tentative D call: TRBD2 (7 bases). The CDR3 length is 12 residues. Trimming took 4 bases from V and 6 from J, leaving 11 bases between them. CDR1 and CDR2 (germline): SGHRS, YFSETQ. The CDR3, as DNA: TGCGCCAGCAGCCAGGGGACTATCGAGCAGTACTTC. It yields the protein CASSQGTIEQYF.

The chain has TRBV5-4 and TRBJ2-5; 10 bases align to TRBD2. The CDR3 has 15 residues. V shed 1 base, J shed 5 bases, and the junction held 5 bases outside the gene matches. The germline CDR1 and CDR2 sequences are SGHNT and YYREEE (reference sequence). Written as DNA, the CDR3 is TGTGCCAGCAGCTTGTCTAGCGGGGGATGGGAGACCCAGTACTTC. Amino acids: CASSLSSGGWETQYF.

This clone was seen a handful of times. The V gene is TRBV29-1, the J gene TRBJ2-3, with TRBD1 identical over 10 bases. From germline, CDR1 is SQVTM and CDR2 ANQGSEA. CDR3 length: 17 residues. Unmatched junction bases numbered 13, after V lost 4 bases and J lost 3 bases. This CDR3 is CSVAPLRTGGGTDTQYF. CDR3 DNA: TGCAGCGTTGCTCCCCTTAGGACAGGGGGAGGTACAGATACGCAGTATTTT.

V usage is TRBV7-2 and J usage is TRBJ1-2; D is uncertain. In germline, CDR1 is SGHTA, CDR2 FQGNSA. The CDR3 is 13 residues long. Trimming took off 2 bases at V and 8 bases at J, with 12 bases between the two ends. CDR3 residues: CASSLPSILGYTF. Written as DNA, the CDR3 is TGTGCCAGCAGCTTACCCTCTATTCTCGGCTACACCTTC.

CDR3 nucleotide sequence: TGTGCCAGCAGTTACTGGACTAGCGGGAGAGATGAGCAGTTCTTC. Protein product: CASSYWTSGRDEQFF. The genes are TRBV6-2 or TRBV6-3 and TRBJ2-1, with 13 bases aligning to TRBD2. CDR1 and CDR2 (germline): MNHEY, SVGEGT. V shed 1 base and J 8 bases; nucleotides not matched to a gene: 2. The CDR3 is 15 residues long.

This clone was observed once. The V and J genes are TRBV4-2 and TRBJ2-3; 7 nucleotides line up with TRBD2. CDR1 and CDR2 from the germline V gene are LGHNA and YNFKEQ. V lost 4 bases to trimming and J lost 4 bases; unmatched junction nucleotides: 8. This CDR3 comprises 15 residues. CDR3 residues: CASSPSGGGADTQYF. DNA for the CDR3: TGTGCCAGCAGCCCGTCGGGAGGAGGGGCAGATACGCAGTATTTT.

The genes are TRBV11-2 and TRBJ1-3; D gene ambiguous. Between the trimmed V and J ends, which lost 5 bases and 3 bases, there was a span of 5 bases. Germline-derived CDR1 and CDR2 are SGHAT and FQNNGV. CDR3 length equals 12 residues. CDR3 in amino acids: CASSPGGNTIYF. CDR3 bases: TGTGCCAGCAGCCCCGGTGGAAACACCATATATTTT. The full variable domain, with the rest looked up from reference TRBV11-2 and TRBJ1-3, is EAGVAQSPRYKIIEKRQSVAFWCNPISGHATLYWYQQILGQGPKLLIQFQNNGVVDDSQLPKDRFSAERLKGVDSTLKIQPAKLEDSAVYLCASSPGGNTIYFGEGSWLTVV.

The J gene is TRBJ2-7, the V gene TRBV6-5, with 9 bases lining up with TRBD2. CDR1 MNHEY and CDR2 SVGAGI come from the germline V gene. This CDR3 spans 15 amino acids. V dropped 4 bases and J dropped 5; count of bases not matched to a gene: 9. For the CDR3, the DNA is TGTGCCAGCAGTTCTCTAGCGGGAAGGGTGGACGAGCAGTACTTC. This gives the protein CASSSLAGRVDEQYF.

The chain links TRBV6-5 to TRBJ2-2; D is undetermined. The V end was cut by 1 base, the J end by 3 bases, with 6 bases between. This CDR3 contains 14 residues. Germline V gives CDR1 MNHEY, CDR2 SVGAGI. In nucleotides, the CDR3 is TGTGCCAGCAGTTACTACAGATACACCGGGGAGCTGTTTTTT. As protein: CASSYYRYTGELFF.

This clone has a handful of counts. The V call is TRBV7-9, the J call TRBJ2-5; 10 positions match TRBD1. The CDR3 covers 14 residues. V shed 5 bases and J 4 bases; nucleotides not matched to a gene: 4. Germline-derived CDR1 and CDR2 are SEHNR and FQNEAQ (reference sequence). In DNA form, the CDR3 reads TGTGCCAGCAGCCCCTGGACAGGGGGAGAGACCCAGTACTTC. It translates to CASSPWTGGETQYF. Full variable domain (remainder filled in from reference TRBV7-9 and TRBJ2-5): DTGVSQNPRHKITKRGQNVTFRCDPISEHNRLYWYRQTLGQGPEFLTYFQNEAQLEKSRLLSDRFSAERPKGSFSTLEIQRTEQGDSAMYLCASSPWTGGETQYFGPGTRLLVL.